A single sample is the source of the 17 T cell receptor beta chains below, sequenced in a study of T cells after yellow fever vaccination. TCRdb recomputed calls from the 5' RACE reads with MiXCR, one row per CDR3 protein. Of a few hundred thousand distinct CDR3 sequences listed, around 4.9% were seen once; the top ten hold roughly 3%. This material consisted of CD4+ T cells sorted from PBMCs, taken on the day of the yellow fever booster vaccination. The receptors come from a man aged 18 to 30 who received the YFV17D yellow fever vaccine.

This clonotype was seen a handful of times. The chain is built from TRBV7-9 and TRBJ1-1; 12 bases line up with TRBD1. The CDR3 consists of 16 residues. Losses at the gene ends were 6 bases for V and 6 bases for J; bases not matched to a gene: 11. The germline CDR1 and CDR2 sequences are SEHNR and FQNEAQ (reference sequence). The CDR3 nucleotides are TGTGCCAGCAGTTTCTCGGGACAGGGGGCGGGCGCTGAAGCTTTCTTT. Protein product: CASSFSGQGAGAEAFF.

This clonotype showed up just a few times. DNA of the CDR3: TGTGCCAGCAGCCCCGTGGCGGGGGGGTACGAGCAGTACGTC. This sequence encodes CASSPVAGGYEQYV. The V call is TRBV28, the J call TRBJ2-7; 9 bases are a match to TRBD2. There are 14 residues in the CDR3. The trim removed 6 bases at V and 4 bases at J, leaving 7 bases unmatched. The germline V gene encodes CDR1 MDHEN and CDR2 SYDVKM.

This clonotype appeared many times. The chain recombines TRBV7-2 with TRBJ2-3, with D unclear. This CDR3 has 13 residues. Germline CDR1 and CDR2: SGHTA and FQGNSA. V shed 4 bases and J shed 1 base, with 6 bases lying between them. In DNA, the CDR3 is TGTGCCAGCAGCTACCTAGGCACAGATACGCAGTATTTT. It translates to CASSYLGTDTQYF.

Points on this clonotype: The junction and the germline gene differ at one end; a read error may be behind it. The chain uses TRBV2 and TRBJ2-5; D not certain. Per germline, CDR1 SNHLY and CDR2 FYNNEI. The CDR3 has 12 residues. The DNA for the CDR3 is TGTGCCAGCACTGAAAGGGCAGAGACCCAGTACTTC. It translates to CASTERAETQYF.

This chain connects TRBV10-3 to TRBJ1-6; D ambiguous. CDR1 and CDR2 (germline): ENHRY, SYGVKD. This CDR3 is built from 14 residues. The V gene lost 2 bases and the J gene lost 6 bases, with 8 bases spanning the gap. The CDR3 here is CAISERAGNSPLHF. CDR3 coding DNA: TGTGCCATCAGTGAGAGGGCAGGTAATTCACCCCTCCACTTT.

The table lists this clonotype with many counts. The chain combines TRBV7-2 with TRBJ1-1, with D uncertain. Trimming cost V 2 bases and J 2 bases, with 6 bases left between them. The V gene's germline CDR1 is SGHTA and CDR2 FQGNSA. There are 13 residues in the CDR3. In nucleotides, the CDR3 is TGTGCCAGCAGCTTATCAGAAAACACTGAAGCTTTCTTT. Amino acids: CASSLSENTEAFF.

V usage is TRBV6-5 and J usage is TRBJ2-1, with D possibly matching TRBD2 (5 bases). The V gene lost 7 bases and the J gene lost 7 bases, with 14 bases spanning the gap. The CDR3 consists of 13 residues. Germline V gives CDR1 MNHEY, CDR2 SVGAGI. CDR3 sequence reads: CASISRRRNEQFF. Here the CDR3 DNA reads TGTGCCAGCATCTCGAGGCGGAGGAATGAGCAGTTCTTC.

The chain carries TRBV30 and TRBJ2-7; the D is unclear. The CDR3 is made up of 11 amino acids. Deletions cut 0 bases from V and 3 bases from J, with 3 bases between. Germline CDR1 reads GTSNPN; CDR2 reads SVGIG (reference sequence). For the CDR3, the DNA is TGTGCCTGGAGTGTATTCTACGAGCAGTACTTC. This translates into CAWSVFYEQYF.

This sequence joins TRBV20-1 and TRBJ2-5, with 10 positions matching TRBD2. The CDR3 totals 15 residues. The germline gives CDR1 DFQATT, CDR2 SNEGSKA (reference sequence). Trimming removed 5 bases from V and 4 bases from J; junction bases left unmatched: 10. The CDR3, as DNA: TGCAGTGCTCCCCCCCCTAGCGGGGGAAGAGAGACCCAGTACTTC. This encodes CSAPPPSGGRETQYF.

The CDR3, as DNA: TGTGCCAGCAGCCGACAGGCGAACACCGGGGAGCTGTTTTTT. Its protein is CASSRQANTGELFF. The J gene is TRBJ2-2, the V gene TRBV5-4; perhaps TRBD1 as D (6 bases). Germline lookup yields CDR1 SGHNT and CDR2 YYREEE (reference sequence). The CDR3 is 14 residues long. Trimming took off 4 bases at V and 0 bases at J, with 7 bases between the two ends. Full variable domain (rest looked up from reference TRBV5-4 and TRBJ2-2): ETGVTQSPTHLIKTRGQQVTLRCSSQSGHNTVSWYQQALGQGPQFIFQYYREEENGRGNFPPRFSGLQFPNYSSELNVNALELDDSALYLCASSRQANTGELFFGEGSRLTVL.

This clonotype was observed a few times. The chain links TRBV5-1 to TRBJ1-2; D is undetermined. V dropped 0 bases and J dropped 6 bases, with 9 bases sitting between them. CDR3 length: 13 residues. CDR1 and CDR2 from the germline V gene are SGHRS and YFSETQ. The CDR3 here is CASSLANFDGYTF. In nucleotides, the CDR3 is TGCGCCAGCAGCTTGGCCAACTTTGATGGCTACACCTTC.

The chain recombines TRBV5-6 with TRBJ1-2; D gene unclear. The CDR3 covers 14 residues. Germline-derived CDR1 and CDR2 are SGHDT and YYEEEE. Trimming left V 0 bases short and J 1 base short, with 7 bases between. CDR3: CASSLDTRNYGYTF. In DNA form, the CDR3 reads TGTGCCAGCAGCTTGGACACACGTAACTATGGCTACACCTTC.

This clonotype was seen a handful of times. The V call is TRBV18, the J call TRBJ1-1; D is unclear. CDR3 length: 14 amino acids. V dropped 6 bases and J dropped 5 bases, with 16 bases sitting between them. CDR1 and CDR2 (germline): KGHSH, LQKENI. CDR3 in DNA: TGTGCCAGCTCCACCCCCGGTTTGGAGACTGAAGCTTTCTTT. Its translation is CASSTPGLETEAFF.

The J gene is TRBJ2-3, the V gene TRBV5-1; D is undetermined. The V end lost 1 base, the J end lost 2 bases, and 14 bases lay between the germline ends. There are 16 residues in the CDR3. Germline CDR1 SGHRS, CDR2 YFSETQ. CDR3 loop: CASSLPSPSPTDTQYF. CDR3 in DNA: TGCGCCAGCAGCTTGCCGTCACCGAGCCCCACAGATACGCAGTATTTT.

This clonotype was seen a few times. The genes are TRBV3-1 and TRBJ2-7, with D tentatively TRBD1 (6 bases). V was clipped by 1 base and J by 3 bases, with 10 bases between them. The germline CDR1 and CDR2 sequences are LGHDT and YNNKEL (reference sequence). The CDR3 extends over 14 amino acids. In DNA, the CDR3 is TGTGCCAGCAGCCAAGGGGTAGGGGGCTACGAGCAGTACGTC. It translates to CASSQGVGGYEQYV.

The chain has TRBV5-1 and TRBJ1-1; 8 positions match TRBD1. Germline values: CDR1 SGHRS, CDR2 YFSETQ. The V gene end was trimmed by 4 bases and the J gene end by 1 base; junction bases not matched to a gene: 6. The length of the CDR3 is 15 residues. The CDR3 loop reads CASSLRQGKNTEAFF. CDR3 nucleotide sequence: TGCGCCAGCAGCCTAAGACAGGGGAAGAACACTGAAGCTTTCTTT.

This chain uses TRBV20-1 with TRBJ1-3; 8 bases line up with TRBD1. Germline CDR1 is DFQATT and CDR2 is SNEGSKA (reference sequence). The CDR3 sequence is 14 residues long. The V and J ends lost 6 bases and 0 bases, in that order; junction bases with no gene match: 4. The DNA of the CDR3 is TGCAGTGCAAAAGACAGGGGCTCTGGAAACACCATATATTTT. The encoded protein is CSAKDRGSGNTIYF.